These 11 T cell receptor beta chains came from one sample sequenced in a study of cytomegalovirus exposure and HLA in healthy donors. A multiplex PCR was run with 60 Vbeta primers and 13 Jbeta primers. The protocol was immunoSEQ multiplex PCR, while the TCRdb copy is restricted to in-frame clones and leaves out a portion. The sample carries roughly 150,000 clones, roughly four fifths recorded once. Sequencing was performed on PBMCs. The origin of the receptors is a female donor in good health and CMV-seronegative.

The genes are TRBV15 and TRBJ1-2; 12 nucleotides match TRBD1. CDR1 and CDR2 from the germline V gene are LNHNV and YYDKDF (reference sequence). Trimming at V came to 0 bases and at J to 7 bases, leaving 3 bases not matched to a gene. This CDR3 is built from 15 residues. CDR3 residues: CATSRDKGQGAGYTF. CDR3 coding DNA: TGTGCCACCAGCAGAGATAAGGGACAGGGGGCTGGCTACACCTTC.

The genes are TRBV18 and TRBJ1-5, with TRBD1 matching 7 bases. The V and J ends lost 3 bases and 7 bases, in that order; junction bases with no gene match: 6. This CDR3 contains 14 residues. The V gene's germline CDR1 is KGHSH and CDR2 LQKENI. CDR3 sequence: CASSPGTVKQPQHF. Written as DNA, the CDR3 is TGTGCCAGCTCACCGGGGACAGTGAAACAGCCCCAGCATTTT.

The J gene is TRBJ2-7, the V gene TRBV6-6, with D possibly TRBD1 on 6 matching bases. Germline assignment: CDR1 MNHNY and CDR2 SVGAGI (reference sequence). V shed 5 bases and J shed 1 base, with 9 bases lying between them. The length of the CDR3 is 13 residues. For the CDR3, the DNA is TGTGCCAGCAGTGAGGACAGATCCTACGAGCAGTACTTC. Its protein product is CASSEDRSYEQYF.

This chain links TRBV2 with TRBJ2-1; 13 positions agree with TRBD2. J gave up 7 bases and V 6 bases, and 12 bases lay outside the gene matches. This CDR3 contains 17 residues. Germline V gene lookup returns CDR1 SNHLY and CDR2 FYNNEI. CDR3 residues: CASSDARTSGRYNEQFF. The CDR3 bases are TGTGCCAGCAGCGACGCTCGGACTAGCGGGAGATATAATGAGCAGTTCTTC.

This chain links TRBV9 with TRBJ2-3; D is perhaps TRBD2 (7 bases). CDR3 length: 16 amino acids. Germline assignment: CDR1 SGDLS and CDR2 YYNGEE. Trimming took 4 bases from V and 2 from J, leaving 17 bases between them. The CDR3 loop reads CASSPFAGAYTDTQYF. CDR3 in DNA: TGTGCCAGCAGCCCCTTCGCGGGGGCCTACACAGATACGCAGTATTTT.

The chain is built from TRBV6-6 and TRBJ1-2, with a weak D call TRBD1 (6 bases). Per the germline V gene, CDR1 is MNHNY and CDR2 is SVGAGI (reference sequence). V was trimmed by 6 bases and J by 1 base, leaving 15 bases between them. This CDR3 contains 15 residues. Here the CDR3 reads CASSGGGGLNYGYTF. The CDR3 DNA follows: TGTGCCAGCAGCGGCGGGGGGGGCCTTAACTATGGCTACACCTTC.

The V call is TRBV18, the J call TRBJ2-1, with D possibly TRBD1 on 6 matching bases. V dropped 0 bases and J dropped 0 bases, with 6 bases sitting between them. CDR1 and CDR2 from the germline V gene are KGHSH and LQKENI. This CDR3 is 15 amino acids long. CDR3: CASSPPGHSYNEQFF. DNA of the CDR3: TGTGCCAGCTCACCACCGGGACACTCCTACAATGAGCAGTTCTTC.

J is TRBJ2-3 and V is TRBV12-5; 8 bases agree with TRBD2. From germline, CDR1 is LGHNT and CDR2 FRNRAP. The CDR3 is made up of 18 amino acids. V was clipped by 2 bases and J by 4 bases; unmatched bases: 14. The CDR3 sequence is CASGLPRVERGYPDTQYF. The CDR3 region has the DNA TGTGCTAGTGGTTTGCCGCGCGTGGAGCGGGGGTACCCAGATACGCAGTATTTT. The full variable domain, with the rest looked up from reference TRBV12-5 and TRBJ2-3, is DARVTQTPRHKVTEMGQEVTMRCQPILGHNTVFWYRQTMMQGLELLAYFRNRAPLDDSGMPKDRFSAEMPDATLATLKIQPSEPRDSAVYFCASGLPRVERGYPDTQYFGPGTRLTVL.

The V and J genes are TRBV6-5 and TRBJ2-1; D remains ambiguous. CDR3 length: 13 amino acids. V lost 0 bases and J lost 7, with 7 bases in between. The germline gives CDR1 MNHEY, CDR2 SVGAGI. The CDR3 sequence: CASSYSPRNEQFF. Here the CDR3 DNA reads TGTGCCAGCAGTTACTCCCCGCGGAATGAGCAGTTCTTC.

CDR3: CASSAPSGRVHNEQFF. CDR3 bases: TGTGCCAGCAGCGCTCCTAGCGGGAGGGTCCACAATGAGCAGTTCTTC. The chain has TRBV7-2 and TRBJ2-1; 12 positions agree with TRBD2. The germline CDR1 and CDR2 sequences are SGHTA and FQGNSA. This CDR3 comprises 16 residues. V lost 5 bases and J lost 5; bases outside the gene matches: 7. The full variable domain, in which reference TRBV7-2 and TRBJ2-1 provide the parts outside the CDR3, is GAGVSQSPSNKVTEKGKDVELRCDPISGHTALYWYRQSLGQGLEFLIYFQGNSAPDKSGLPSDRFSAERTGGSVSTLTIQRTQQEDSAVYLCASSAPSGRVHNEQFFGPGTRLTVL.

This rearrangement joins TRBV6-1 to TRBJ2-7; TRBD2 is a possible D gene (5 bases). The CDR3 sequence is 15 residues long. V was pared by 5 bases and J by 6 bases, with 20 bases between. Germline V gene sequence: CDR1 MNHNS, CDR2 SASEGT. CDR3 nucleotides: TGTGCCAGCAGTCCGGACTGGACCAGGCTACGCGAGCAGTACTTC. As protein: CASSPDWTRLREQYF.